The 8 T cell receptor beta chains listed next were all sequenced from one sample in a study of T cells in Graves' hyperthyroidism and ophthalmopathy. What was amplified from RNA transcripts were TCR beta CDR3 regions. HTBI primers drove first-round RT-PCR of the TCR CDR3. TCRdb independently ran MiXCR on the multiplex PCR reads; one entry per CDR3 protein. The repertoire holds more than 600,000 distinct CDR3 sequences, with approximately 16% as singletons. Sequenced sample: blood. Receptors originate from a man younger than 35 with Graves' hyperthyroidism.

This clonotype was counted at least ten times. Here the CDR3 DNA reads TGTGCCAGCAGTGAAGGTGGCATCTGGAGGTACGAGCAGTACTTC. Protein: CASSEGGIWRYEQYF. The rearrangement joins TRBV6-1 to TRBJ2-7; D may be TRBD2 (5 bases). V shed 1 base and J shed 4 bases, with 14 bases lying between them. The germline V gene encodes CDR1 MNHNS and CDR2 SASEGT. The CDR3 is 15 residues long.

Regarding this clonotype: Compared with germline, one end of the junction differs, possibly owing to a read error. The chain uses TRBV12-3 or TRBV12-4 and TRBJ2-1; no reliable D call. The CDR3 has 15 residues. The CDR3 sequence: CAGRPKRKTYNEQFF. Here the CDR3 DNA reads TGTGCCGGCAGGCCCAAGAGGAAAACCTACAATGAGCAGTTCTTC.

This clonotype was detected only a few times. V usage is TRBV30 and J usage is TRBJ2-4; 11 bases map to TRBD2. The CDR3 is 18 residues long. Germline V gene sequence: CDR1 GTSNPN, CDR2 SVGIG (reference sequence). Trimming at V came to 5 bases and at J to 0 bases, leaving 12 bases not matched to a gene. Here the CDR3 DNA reads TGTGCCTGGGCCTTACTAGCGGGAGTTCGTCTAGCCAAAAACATTCAGTACTTC. Translation gives CAWALLAGVRLAKNIQYF.

This clonotype was counted a few times. This chain links TRBV6-2 or TRBV6-3 with TRBJ2-2; the D is unclear. Trimming stripped 6 bases from V and 5 bases from J, with 13 bases between. Germline V gene lookup returns CDR1 MNHEY and CDR2 SVGEGT. The CDR3 has 14 amino acids. The DNA for the CDR3 is TGTGCCAGCAGCCGCCTCGAGGTGACCGGGGAGCTGTTTTTT. Translating it yields CASSRLEVTGELFF.

This clonotype was seen a single time. This sequence joins TRBV20-1 and TRBJ2-1; 10 bases are shared with TRBD2. The CDR3 totals 16 residues. CDR1 is DFQATT and CDR2 is SNEGSKA in the germline V gene (reference sequence). V lost 6 bases and J lost 1; bases outside the gene matches: 9. The CDR3 spells CSAGRTSGRSYNEQFF. CDR3 in DNA: TGCAGTGCCGGTAGGACTAGCGGACGTTCCTACAATGAGCAGTTCTTC.

This clonotype was seen many times. The V and J genes are TRBV7-8 and TRBJ2-1; TRBD2 matches 8 bases. V lost 5 bases and J lost 5; bases outside the gene matches: 14. Germline V gene lookup returns CDR1 SGHVS and CDR2 FQNEAQ. This CDR3 comprises 17 residues. CDR3 bases: TGTGCCAGCAGCCCCGGATACCCAGGTAGCGGGAACAATGAGCAGTTCTTC. It codes for CASSPGYPGSGNNEQFF. The full variable domain, with the rest looked up from reference TRBV7-8 and TRBJ2-1, is GAGVSQSPRYKVAKRGQDVALRCDPISGHVSLFWYQQALGQGPEFLTYFQNEAQLDKSGLPSDRFFAERPEGSVSTLKIQRTQQEDSAVYLCASSPGYPGSGNNEQFFGPGTRLTVL.

This clonotype was observed a handful of times. The chain couples TRBV20-1 to TRBJ2-3; 7 positions match TRBD1. The junction had 2 bases not matched to a gene; V was cut back by 3 bases and J by 2 bases. CDR1 and CDR2 (germline): DFQATT, SNEGSKA (reference sequence). There are 13 residues in the CDR3. The CDR3 DNA reads TGCAGTGCTAGGACAGGGAACACAGATACGCAGTATTTT. The encoded protein is CSARTGNTDTQYF.

The table lists this clonotype with a few counts. Since no conserved phenylalanine or tryptophan closes the CDR3, a read error is the likely cause. The chain combines TRBV20-1 with TRBJ2-5; 10 bases line up with TRBD2. CDR3 length equals 15 residues. V shed 1 base, J shed 2 bases, and the junction held 4 bases outside the gene matches. Germline V gene sequence: CDR1 DFQATT, CDR2 SNEGSKA (reference sequence). CDR3 sequence reads: CSARVRTSGQETQYL. The CDR3 coding sequence is TGCAGTGCTAGAGTTAGGACTAGCGGTCAAGAGACCCAGTACCTC.